The TCR beta chain described here comes from a study of T cells in Graves' hyperthyroidism and ophthalmopathy. The ends lost 7 bases at V and 6 bases at J; junction bases unmatched: 6. Looked up from germline, CDR1 is DFQATT and CDR2 is SNEGSKA (reference sequence). This CDR3 is 13 amino acids long. In this sample, this clonotype turned up many times. Template material for amplifying TCR beta CDR3 regions consisted of RNA transcripts. Primed by the HTBI set, a first-round RT-PCR was run on the TCR CDR3. MiXCR, applied by TCRdb to the multiplex PCR reads, yields one record per CDR3 protein. The sample lists about 360,000 distinct CDR3 sequences, around 14% occurring once.

Sequencing was performed on blood. The V gene is TRBV20-1, the J gene TRBJ1-5; TRBD1 agrees at 10 bases. The source is a woman aged 18-29 years with Graves' hyperthyroidism. The CDR3 nucleotides are TGCAGTGGGACAGGGGGAGAAGGTCAGCCCCAGCATTTT. It specifies CSGTGGEGQPQHF.